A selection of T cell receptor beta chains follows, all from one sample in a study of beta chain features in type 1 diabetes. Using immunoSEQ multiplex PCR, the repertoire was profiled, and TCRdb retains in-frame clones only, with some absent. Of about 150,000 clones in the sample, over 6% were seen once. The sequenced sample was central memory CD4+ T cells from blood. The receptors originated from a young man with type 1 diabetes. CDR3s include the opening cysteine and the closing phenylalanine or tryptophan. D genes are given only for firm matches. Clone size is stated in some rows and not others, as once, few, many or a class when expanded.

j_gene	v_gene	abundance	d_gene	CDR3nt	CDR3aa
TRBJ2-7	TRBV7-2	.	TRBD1	TGTGCCAGCAGCTCCAGAACACGCCCCGGGACAGGGTTCCACGAGCAGTACTTC	CASSSRTRPGTGFHEQYF
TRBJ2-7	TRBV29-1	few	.	TGCAGCGCGAATCCGGGAGTCCTCATGGGCGAGCAGTACTTC	CSANPGVLMGEQYF
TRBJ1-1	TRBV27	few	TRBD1	TGTGCCAGCAGTTCCCTAAGGACAGGACTGAACACTGAAGCTTTCTTT	CASSSLRTGLNTEAFF
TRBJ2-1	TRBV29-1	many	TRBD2	TGCAGCGCAGGGACTAGCGTTGTGAATGAGCAGTTCTTC	CSAGTSVVNEQFF
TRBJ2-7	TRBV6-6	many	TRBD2	TGTGCCAGCAGTTATGGGCGGGAGGGTCTCGAGCAGTACTTC	CASSYGREGLEQYF
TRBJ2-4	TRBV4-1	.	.	TGTGCCAGCAGCCAAGAAGGTAATCGGGATAAGTACTTC	CASSQEGNRDKYF
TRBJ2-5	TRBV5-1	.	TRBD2	TGCGCCAGCAGCGCCCTGACGGGAGGGATGGAGACCCAGTACTTC	CASSALTGGMETQYF
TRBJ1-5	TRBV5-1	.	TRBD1	TGCGCCAGCAGCGCCCGGGACAGACAAAAAGATAATCAGCCCCAGCATTTT	CASSARDRQKDNQPQHF
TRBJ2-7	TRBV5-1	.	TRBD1	TGCGCCAGCAGCCGGGACAGGGAGATATACGAGCAGTACTTC	CASSRDREIYEQYF
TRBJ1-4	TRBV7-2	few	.	TGTGCCAGCAGCGCCCGCGGGGCTAATGAAAAACTGTTTTTT	CASSARGANEKLFF
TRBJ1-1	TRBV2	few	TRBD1	TGTGCCAGCAGGACGGGACAGGGGTACACTGAAGCTTTCTTT	CASRTGQGYTEAFF
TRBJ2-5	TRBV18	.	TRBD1	TGTGCCAGCTCACCAGCCGGGACAGAAAAAGAGACCCAGTACTTC	CASSPAGTEKETQYF
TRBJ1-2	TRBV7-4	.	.	TGTGCCAGCAGCGGGCAGGCCGTCGCGCGTGGCTACACCTTC	CASSGQAVARGYTF
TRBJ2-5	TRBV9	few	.	TGTGCCAGCAGCGTAGGGGTAGGGGGAGAGACCCAGTACTTC	CASSVGVGGETQYF
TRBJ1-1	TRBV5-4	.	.	TGCGCCAGCAGCCAAGAACGGGGGGCGAGAATGAACACTGAAGCTTTCTTT	CASSQERGARMNTEAFF
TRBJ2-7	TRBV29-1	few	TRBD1	TGCAGCGTCCCGGGACAGGGATCCTACGAGCAGTACTTC	CSVPGQGSYEQYF
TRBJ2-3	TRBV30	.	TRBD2	TGTGCCTGGAGGCTAGCGGGCACAGATACGCAGTATTTT	CAWRLAGTDTQYF
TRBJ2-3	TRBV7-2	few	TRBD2	TGTGCCAGCAGACCTCCCGGGGGGGATGCTAGCACAGATACGCAGTATTTT	CASRPPGGDASTDTQYF
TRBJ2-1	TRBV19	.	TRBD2	TGTGCCAGTAGTATAGCCGGGACTAGCGGGAGACGCTACAATGAGCAGTTCTTC	CASSIAGTSGRRYNEQFF
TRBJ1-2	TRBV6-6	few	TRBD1	TGTGCCAGCAGACCGCCGGGACAGGGGAACTATGGCTACACCTTC	CASRPPGQGNYGYTF
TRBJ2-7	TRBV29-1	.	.	TGCAGCGTTGGCGGGTCCGGGACACTCAACGAGCAGTACTTC	CSVGGSGTLNEQYF
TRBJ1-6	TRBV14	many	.	TGTGCCAGCAGCCCGAACGGGGATTCACCCCTCCACTTT	CASSPNGDSPLHF
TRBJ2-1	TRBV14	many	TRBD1	TGTGCCAGCAGCCAATTACGGGACAGACCCTACAATGAGCAGTTCTTC	CASSQLRDRPYNEQFF
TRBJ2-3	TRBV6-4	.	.	TGTGCCAGCAGTATAACCGGAGGCACAGATACGCAGTATTTT	CASSITGGTDTQYF
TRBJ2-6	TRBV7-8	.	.	TGTGCCAGCAGCTTCATGAGAGACGTCCTGACTTTC	CASSFMRDVLTF
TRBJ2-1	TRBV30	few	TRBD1	TGTGCCTGGAGGGGTAAACAGGGGTCCTACAATGAGCAGTTCTTC	CAWRGKQGSYNEQFF
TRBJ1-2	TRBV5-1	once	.	TGCGCCAGCAGCTCAGGGACATTAGGAGATGGCTACACCTTC	CASSSGTLGDGYTF
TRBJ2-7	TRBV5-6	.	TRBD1	TGTGCCAGCAGTCGGCCGGGACAGGATATCTACGAGCAGTACTTC	CASSRPGQDIYEQYF
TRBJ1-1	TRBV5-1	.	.	TGCGCCAGCAGCGTTTCGGCAGAGGGTGAAGCTTTCTTT	CASSVSAEGEAFF
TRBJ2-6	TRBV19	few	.	TGTGCCAGTAGGTCAGGTACTGGGGCCAACGTCCTGACTTTC	CASRSGTGANVLTF
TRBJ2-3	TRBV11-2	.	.	TGTGCCAGCAGCCGCGACGGGAATGTAGATACGCAGTATTTT	CASSRDGNVDTQYF
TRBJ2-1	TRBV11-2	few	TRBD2	TGTGCCAGCAGCTCCCGTAAAGCGGGGGCCTACAATGAGCAGTTCTTC	CASSSRKAGAYNEQFF
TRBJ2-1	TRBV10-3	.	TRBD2	TGTGCCACCCAGCGGGAGGCCCCTGGAGGTGAGCAGTTCTTC	CATQREAPGGEQFF
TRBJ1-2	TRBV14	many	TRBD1	TGTGCCAGCAGCGGGACAGGAGCAGGGACTTATGGCTACACCTTC	CASSGTGAGTYGYTF
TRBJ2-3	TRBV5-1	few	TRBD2	TGCGCCAGCAGTGGGCCCACTAGCGGGGGAGGAGATACGCAGTATTTT	CASSGPTSGGGDTQYF
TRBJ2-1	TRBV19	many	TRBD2	TGTGCCAGTAGTATAGATACGACTAGCGGGAGGAATGAGCAGTTCTTC	CASSIDTTSGRNEQFF
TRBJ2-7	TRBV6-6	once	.	TGTGCCAGCAGTTACTCGAAGGGGAGGTCCTACGAGCAGTACTTC	CASSYSKGRSYEQYF
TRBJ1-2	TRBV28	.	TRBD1	TGTGCCAGCAGTTCTCCGGGACAGGGGCTTAACTATGGCTACACCTTC	CASSSPGQGLNYGYTF